This TCR beta chain was sequenced for a study of T cells in Graves' hyperthyroidism and ophthalmopathy. Study-wide context: Before treatment of any kind, peripheral blood was taken at initial diagnosis. Study findings and constraints: The authors' 13 V-J model separated ophthalmopathy from stable hyperthyroidism. The model predicted ophthalmopathy a median around six months before onset.

The investigators amplified TCR beta CDR3 regions from RNA transcripts. The primer set for the first-round RT-PCR of the TCR CDR3 was HTBI. One entry per CDR3 protein, called by TCRdb with MiXCR from the multiplex PCR reads. Of approximately 420,000 distinct CDR3 sequences listed, more than 12% are singletons. This clonotype was observed many times. As yet, its antigen is unknown. Trimming at V came to 2 bases and at J to 6 bases, leaving 7 bases not matched to a gene. This CDR3 has 16 residues. CDR1 and CDR2 from the germline V gene are KGHSH and LQKENI. Using less than 12 ml of fresh peripheral blood, PBMCs were prepared.

This sequence joins TRBV18 and TRBJ2-3, with TRBD2 matching 11 bases. This sequence was found in a woman between 25 and 40 years old with Graves' hyperthyroidism. The source material was blood. The CDR3: CASSPTSGSIGDTQYF. The CDR3 region has the DNA TGTGCCAGCTCACCAACTAGCGGGAGTATTGGTGATACGCAGTATTTT.